This paragraph reports one TCR beta chain. This CDR3 contains 15 residues. The germline gives CDR1 SNHLY, CDR2 FYNNEI. V was cut by 2 bases and J by 4 bases, with 12 bases left in between. The sample comes from a study of blood T cell repertoires in COVID-19. Method: immunoSEQ multiplex PCR; TCRdb's copy keeps in-frame clones and lacks some. This table holds under 150,000 clones, more than 75% found once. V usage is TRBV2 and J usage is TRBJ1-3, with D perhaps TRBD1 (6 bases). Sequenced sample: peripheral blood. The sequence came from a woman aged 50 to 65 who had recovered from COVID-19. CDR3 nucleotide sequence: TGTGCCAGCAGTGAAATACAGGGATACGGAAACACCATATATTTT. Amino acid sequence: CASSEIQGYGNTIYF. Based on the CDR3 plus reference TRBV2 and TRBJ1-3, the full variable domain is EPEVTQTPSHQVTQMGQEVILRCVPISNHLYFYWYRQILGQKVEFLVSFYNNEISEKSEIFDDQFSVERPDGSNFTLKIRSTKLEDSAMYFCASSEIQGYGNTIYFGEGSWLTVV.